This is a list of T cell receptor beta chains from one sample in a study of blood T cell repertoires in COVID-19. Measured with immunoSEQ multiplex PCR; TCRdb has only the in-frame clones, and not every one. The data show 150,000 or so clones, around 88% seen once. Sequenced input: peripheral blood. Every receptor here comes from a human donor in a cohort sampled during active COVID-19. CDR3s include the opening cysteine and the closing phenylalanine or tryptophan. D genes are given only for firm matches. Rows give clone size only sometimes, using once, few, many, or a class for an expanded clone.

>TRBJ1-2|TRBV3-1/TRBV3-2|once|TRBD1
TGTGCCAGCAGCCAAGATCTGGTTCGGGACAGGGGCGGCTACACCTTC
CASSQDLVRDRGGYTF
>TRBJ1-1|TRBV10-3|-|TRBD1
TGTGCCATCAGTGACGACAGGGGACAAGGAGCTTTCTTT
CAISDDRGQGAFF
>TRBJ1-2|TRBV5-1|-|-
TGCGCCAGCAGCGACCAAGGGGGCTATGGCTACACCTTC
CASSDQGGYGYTF
>TRBJ2-1|TRBV6-2/TRBV6-3|-|-
TGTGCCAGCAGCCGAACTGTTAGCTCCTACAATGAGCAGTTCTTC
CASSRTVSSYNEQFF
>TRBJ2-6|TRBV28|-|-
TGTGCCAGCCTCCCCTCTGGGGCCAACGTCCTGACTTTC
CASLPSGANVLTF
>TRBJ2-7|TRBV2|once|-
TGTGCCAGCAGTATAAGAGGAGCGAGCTCCTACGAGCAGTACTTC
CASSIRGASSYEQYF
>TRBJ1-2|TRBV28|-|-
TGTGCCAGCAGCAGCCAGGGGAGTGGCTACACCTTC
CASSSQGSGYTF
>TRBJ1-1|TRBV5-1|once|-
TGCGCCAGCAGCCGTAGGACAGACATGAACACTGAAGCTTTCTTT
CASSRRTDMNTEAFF
>TRBJ1-6|TRBV3-1/TRBV3-2|-|TRBD1
TGTGCCAGCAGACCTCACAGGGGGCGGGATTCACCCCTCCACTTT
CASRPHRGRDSPLHF
>TRBJ2-1|TRBV7-9|-|-
TGTGCCAGCAATTCCGGAGGCGGAGGACGGAATGAGCAGTTCTTC
CASNSGGGGRNEQFF
>TRBJ2-6|TRBV5-5|-|TRBD1
TGTGCCAGCAGCGTATCCGGGACAGGGGCAGTGAGCCTGACTTTC
CASSVSGTGAVSLTF
>TRBJ2-3|TRBV3-1/TRBV3-2|-|TRBD1
TGTGCCAGCAGCCTTGGACAGGGGGGGAATACGCAGTATTTT
CASSLGQGGNTQYF
>TRBJ1-1|TRBV7-9|-|-
TGTGCCAGCAGCCCCCCTAAAGAGAACACTGAAGCTTTCTTT
CASSPPKENTEAFF
>TRBJ1-5|TRBV28|-|-
TGTGCCAGCACCCTAAATCAGGGGCGGTCCCCCCAGCATTTT
CASTLNQGRSPQHF
>TRBJ1-1|TRBV29-1|-|-
TGCAGCGTTGAAGTACAAGGGGGATACACTGAAGCTTTCTTT
CSVEVQGGYTEAFF
>TRBJ1-6|TRBV6-6|-|TRBD1
TGTGCCAGCAGCCGCCGGGACAGCTTTTTAGAGCTCCACTTT
CASSRRDSFLELHF
>TRBJ1-4|TRBV5-6|-|-
TGTGCCAGCAGCCCTCCTGGACTCTTTAATGAAAAACTGTTTTTT
CASSPPGLFNEKLFF
>TRBJ1-1|TRBV5-4|-|-
TGTGCCAGCAGCTTGGAGTCTATGAACTCTGAAGCTTTCTTT
CASSLESMNSEAFF
>TRBJ1-1|TRBV18|once|-
TGTGCCAGCACGAAGGGGGTAGGGACTGAAGCTTTCTTT
CASTKGVGTEAFF
>TRBJ1-3|TRBV30|-|TRBD1
TGTGCCTGGGGGGCGGGACAGGAGTATGGAAACACCATATATTTT
CAWGAGQEYGNTIYF
>TRBJ2-7|TRBV29-1|few|-
TGCAGCGTTGAAGCTGGGAGCTCCTACGAGCAGTACTTC
CSVEAGSSYEQYF
>TRBJ1-4|TRBV7-6|once|TRBD1
TGTGCCAGCAGCCCCAGACAGGGGTGGGTTCGCAATCCTAATGAAAAACTGTTTTTT
CASSPRQGWVRNPNEKLFF
>TRBJ2-7|TRBV18|-|TRBD1
TGTGCCAGCTCGGGACAGGGAAGCAGCGGGAAATTCTACGAGCAGTACTTC
CASSGQGSSGKFYEQYF
>TRBJ2-7|TRBV3-1/TRBV3-2|-|TRBD2
TGTGCCAGCAGCCAAATGACTAGCGGGCAGGCCGAGCAGTACTTC
CASSQMTSGQAEQYF
>TRBJ2-7|TRBV2|-|TRBD2
TGTGCCAGCAGCGGACTAGCGGGAGGAAAAGACTTCTACGAGCAGTACTTC
CASSGLAGGKDFYEQYF
>TRBJ1-2|TRBV19|-|TRBD1
TGTGCCAGTAGCAAAGAGGGGGCATATGGCTACACCTTC
CASSKEGAYGYTF
>TRBJ1-2|TRBV19|-|TRBD1
TGTGCCAGTAGGTTTGGGACAGGGACCTATGGCTACACCTTC
CASRFGTGTYGYTF
>TRBJ2-7|TRBV3-1/TRBV3-2|-|-
TGTGCCAGCAGCCAAACAGCCGGGGGCTACGAGCAGTACTTC
CASSQTAGGYEQYF
>TRBJ2-5|TRBV28|-|TRBD2
TGTGCCAGCAGTTTGCCTGGCGGGAGGGATGAGACCCAGTACTTC
CASSLPGGRDETQYF
>TRBJ2-1|TRBV27|-|TRBD1
TGTGCCAGCAGTAGACCCGGGACAGTCGATGAGCAGTTCTTC
CASSRPGTVDEQFF